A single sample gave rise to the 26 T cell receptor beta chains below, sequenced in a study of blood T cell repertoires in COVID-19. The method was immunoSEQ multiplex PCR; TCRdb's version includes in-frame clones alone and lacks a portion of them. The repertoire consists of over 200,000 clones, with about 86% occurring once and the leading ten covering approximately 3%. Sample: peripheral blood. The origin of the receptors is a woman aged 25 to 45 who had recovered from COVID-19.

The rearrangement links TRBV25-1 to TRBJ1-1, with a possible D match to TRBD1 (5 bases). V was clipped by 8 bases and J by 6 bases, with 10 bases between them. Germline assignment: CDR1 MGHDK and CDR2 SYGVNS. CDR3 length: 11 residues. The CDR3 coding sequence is TGTGCCAGCTGGGGGAGGGCTGAAGCTTTCTTT. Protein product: CASWGRAEAFF. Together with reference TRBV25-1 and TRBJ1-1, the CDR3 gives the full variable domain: EADIYQTPRYLVIGTGKKITLECSQTMGHDKMYWYQQDPGMELHLIHYSYGVNSTEKGDLSSESTVSRIRTEHFPLTLESARPSHTSQYLCASWGRAEAFFGQGTRLTVV.

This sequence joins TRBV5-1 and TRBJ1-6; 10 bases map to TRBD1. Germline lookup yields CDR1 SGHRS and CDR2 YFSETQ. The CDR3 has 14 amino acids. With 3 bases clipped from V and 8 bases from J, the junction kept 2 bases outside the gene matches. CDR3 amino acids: CASSSTGGDSPLHF. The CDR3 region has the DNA TGCGCCAGCAGCTCGACAGGGGGCGATTCACCCCTCCACTTT.

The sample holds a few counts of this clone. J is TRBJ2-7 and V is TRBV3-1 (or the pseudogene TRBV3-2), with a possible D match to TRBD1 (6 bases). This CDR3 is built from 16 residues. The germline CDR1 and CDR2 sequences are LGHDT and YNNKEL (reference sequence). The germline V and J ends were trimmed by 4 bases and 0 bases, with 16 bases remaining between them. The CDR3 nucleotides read TGTGCCAGCAGCCCCTTGCTTGCGGACAGCTCCTACGAGCAGTACTTC. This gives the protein CASSPLLADSSYEQYF.

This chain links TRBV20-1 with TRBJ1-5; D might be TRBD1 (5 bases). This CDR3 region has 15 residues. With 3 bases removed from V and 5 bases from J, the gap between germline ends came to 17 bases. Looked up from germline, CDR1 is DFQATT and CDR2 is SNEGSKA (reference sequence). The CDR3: CSASLLVGGDQPQHF. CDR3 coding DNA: TGCAGTGCTAGTTTGCTGGTAGGAGGGGATCAGCCCCAGCATTTT.

CDR3 nucleotides: TGTGCCAGCAGCGCCCAGGGGCAGGGTAACTATGGCTACACCTTC. Protein: CASSAQGQGNYGYTF. The chain couples TRBV7-9 to TRBJ1-2, with D possibly matching TRBD1 (6 bases). CDR1 and CDR2 from the germline V gene are SEHNR and FQNEAQ (reference sequence). The CDR3 runs to 15 residues. Deletions cut 5 bases from V and 1 base from J, with 14 bases between.

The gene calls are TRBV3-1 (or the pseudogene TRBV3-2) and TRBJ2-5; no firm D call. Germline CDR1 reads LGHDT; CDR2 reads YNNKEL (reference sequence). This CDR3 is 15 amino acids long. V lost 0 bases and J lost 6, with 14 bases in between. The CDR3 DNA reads TGTGCCAGCAGCCAAGATGGGTGGCAGGTTAAGACCCAGTACTTC. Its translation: CASSQDGWQVKTQYF.

The CDR3 region has the DNA TGTGCCATCAGTGTACAGGTAGCTAACTATGGCTACACCTTC. Its protein product is CAISVQVANYGYTF. The chain uses TRBV10-3 and TRBJ1-2, with D possibly TRBD1 on 5 matching bases. The germline V gene encodes CDR1 ENHRY and CDR2 SYGVKD. The V end lost 4 bases, the J end lost 0 bases, and 9 bases lay between the germline ends. The CDR3 contains 14 residues.

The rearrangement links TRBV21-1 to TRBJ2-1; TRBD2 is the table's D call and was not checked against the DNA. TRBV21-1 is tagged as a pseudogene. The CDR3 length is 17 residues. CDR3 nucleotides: TGTGCCAGCAGCAAACCTTCGAGTGCGGCGGGCAACAATGAGCAGTTCTTC. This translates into CASSKPSSAAGNNEQFF.

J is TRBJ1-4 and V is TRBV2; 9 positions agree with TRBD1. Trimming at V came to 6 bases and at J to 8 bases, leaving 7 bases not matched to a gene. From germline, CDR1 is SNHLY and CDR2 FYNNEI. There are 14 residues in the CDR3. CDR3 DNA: TGTGCCAGCAGGAGGGACAGGGAAGGAGAAAAACTGTTTTTT. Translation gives CASRRDREGEKLFF.

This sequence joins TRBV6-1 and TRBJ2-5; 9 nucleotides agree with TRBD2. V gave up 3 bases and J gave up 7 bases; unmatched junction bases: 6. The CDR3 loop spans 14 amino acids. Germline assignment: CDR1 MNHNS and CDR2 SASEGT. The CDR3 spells CASSDYGGGGTQYF. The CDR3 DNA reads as TGTGCCAGCAGTGATTACGGCGGGGGGGGGACCCAGTACTTC.

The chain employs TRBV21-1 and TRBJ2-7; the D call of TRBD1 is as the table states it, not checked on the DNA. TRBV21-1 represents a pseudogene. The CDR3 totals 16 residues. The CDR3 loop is CASTLGPHRKGYEQYF. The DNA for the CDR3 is TGTGCCAGCACCTTAGGACCTCACCGAAAGGGGTACGAGCAGTACTTC.

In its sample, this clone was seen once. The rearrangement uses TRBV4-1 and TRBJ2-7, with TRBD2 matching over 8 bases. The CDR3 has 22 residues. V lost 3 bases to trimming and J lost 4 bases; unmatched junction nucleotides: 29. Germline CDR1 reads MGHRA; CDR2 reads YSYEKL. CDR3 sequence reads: CASSHPLISRRGGSLGGYEQYF. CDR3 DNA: TGCGCCAGCAGCCATCCACTTATTAGCCGACGGGGGGGTAGTCTTGGAGGGTACGAGCAGTACTTC.

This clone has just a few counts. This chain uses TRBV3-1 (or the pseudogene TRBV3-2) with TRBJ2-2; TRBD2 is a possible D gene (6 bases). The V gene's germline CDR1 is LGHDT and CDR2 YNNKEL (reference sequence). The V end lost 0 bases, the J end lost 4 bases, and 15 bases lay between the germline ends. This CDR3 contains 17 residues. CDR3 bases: TGTGCCAGCAGCCAAGATCCCGGGACTTGGCGCACCGGGGAGCTGTTTTTT. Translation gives CASSQDPGTWRTGELFF.

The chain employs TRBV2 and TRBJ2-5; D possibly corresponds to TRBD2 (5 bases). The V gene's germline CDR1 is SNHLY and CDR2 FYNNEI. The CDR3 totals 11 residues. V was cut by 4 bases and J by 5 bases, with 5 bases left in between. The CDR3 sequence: CASSGGETQYF. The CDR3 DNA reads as TGTGCCAGCAGTGGAGGGGAGACCCAGTACTTC.

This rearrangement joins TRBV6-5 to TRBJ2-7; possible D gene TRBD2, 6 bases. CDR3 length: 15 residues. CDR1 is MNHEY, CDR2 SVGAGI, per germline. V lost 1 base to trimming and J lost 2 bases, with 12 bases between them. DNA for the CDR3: TGTGCCAGCAGTTACTGGGAGGAGGGGACCTACGAGCAGTACTTC. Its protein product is CASSYWEEGTYEQYF.

The CDR3 is CASSQTRGTGNTGELFF. The DNA of the CDR3 is TGTGCCAGCAGTCAAACGAGGGGGACCGGGAACACCGGGGAGCTGTTTTTT. The chain couples TRBV2 to TRBJ2-2; tentatively, D is TRBD1 (6 bases). The CDR3 sequence is 17 residues long. The germline V gene has CDR1 SNHLY and CDR2 FYNNEI. Trimming took off 5 bases at V and 1 base at J, with 17 bases between the two ends.

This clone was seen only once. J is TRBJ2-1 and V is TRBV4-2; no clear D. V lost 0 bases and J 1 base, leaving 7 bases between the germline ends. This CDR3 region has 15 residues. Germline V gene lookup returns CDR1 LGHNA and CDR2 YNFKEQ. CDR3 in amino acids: CASSQDFVSYNEQFF. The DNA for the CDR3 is TGTGCCAGCAGCCAAGATTTCGTGTCCTACAATGAGCAGTTCTTC.

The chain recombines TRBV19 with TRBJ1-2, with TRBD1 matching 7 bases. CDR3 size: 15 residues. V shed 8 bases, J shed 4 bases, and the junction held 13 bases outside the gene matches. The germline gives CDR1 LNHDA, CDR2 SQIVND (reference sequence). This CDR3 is CASETRDSTLYGYTF. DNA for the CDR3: TGTGCCAGTGAGACCCGGGACAGTACGCTCTATGGCTACACCTTC.

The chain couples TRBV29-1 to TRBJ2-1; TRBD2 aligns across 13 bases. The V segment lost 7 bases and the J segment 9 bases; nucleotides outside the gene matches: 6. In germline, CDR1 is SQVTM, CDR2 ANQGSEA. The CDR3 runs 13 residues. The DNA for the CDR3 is TGCAGCGCCGGGACTAGCGGGGTCGGTGAGCAGTTCTTC. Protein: CSAGTSGVGEQFF.

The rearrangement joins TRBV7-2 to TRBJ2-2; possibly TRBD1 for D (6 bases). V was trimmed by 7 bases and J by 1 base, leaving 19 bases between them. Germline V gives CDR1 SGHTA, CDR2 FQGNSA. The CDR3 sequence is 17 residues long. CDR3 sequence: CASMPSHRVLNTGELFF. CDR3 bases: TGTGCCAGCATGCCCTCCCACAGGGTACTGAACACCGGGGAGCTGTTTTTT.

The CDR3 spells CASGFAVGGELFF. Written as DNA, the CDR3 is TGTGCTAGTGGTTTCGCGGTGGGCGGGGAGCTGTTTTTT. The chain has TRBV12-5 and TRBJ2-2; no firm D call. V was shortened by 3 bases and J by 7 bases, with 9 bases between the two germline ends. Germline assignment: CDR1 LGHNT and CDR2 FRNRAP. This CDR3 spans 13 amino acids.

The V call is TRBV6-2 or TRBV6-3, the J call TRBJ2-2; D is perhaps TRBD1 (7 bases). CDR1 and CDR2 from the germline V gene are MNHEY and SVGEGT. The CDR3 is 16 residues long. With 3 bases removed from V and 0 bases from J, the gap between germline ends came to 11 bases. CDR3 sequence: CASSYAGTANTGELFF. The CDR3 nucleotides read TGTGCCAGCAGTTATGCGGGGACAGCGAACACCGGGGAGCTGTTTTTT.

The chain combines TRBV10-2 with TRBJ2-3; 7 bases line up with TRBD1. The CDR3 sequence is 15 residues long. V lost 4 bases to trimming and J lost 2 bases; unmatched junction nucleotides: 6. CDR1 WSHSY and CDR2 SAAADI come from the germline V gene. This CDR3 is CASSALTGSTDTQYF. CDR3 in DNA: TGCGCCAGCAGTGCCCTGACAGGGTCCACAGATACGCAGTATTTT.

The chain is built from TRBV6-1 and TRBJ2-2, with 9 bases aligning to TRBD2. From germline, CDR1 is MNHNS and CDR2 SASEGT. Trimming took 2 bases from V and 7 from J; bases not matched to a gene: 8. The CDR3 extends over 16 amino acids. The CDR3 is CASSELVAGAGGELFF. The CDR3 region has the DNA TGTGCCAGCAGTGAACTAGTAGCGGGGGCGGGCGGGGAGCTGTTTTTT.

The CDR3 is CASSFSNHRGGEQFF. CDR3 DNA sequence: TGTGCCAGCAGCTTCTCTAATCACAGGGGTGGCGAGCAGTTCTTC. V is TRBV7-2 and J is TRBJ2-1; 7 bases line up with TRBD1. The CDR3 runs to 15 residues. The V segment lost 3 bases and the J segment 10 bases; nucleotides outside the gene matches: 12. The germline CDR1 and CDR2 sequences are SGHTA and FQGNSA. Full variable domain (missing parts from reference TRBV7-2 and TRBJ2-1): GAGVSQSPSNKVTEKGKDVELRCDPISGHTALYWYRQSLGQGLEFLIYFQGNSAPDKSGLPSDRFSAERTGGSVSTLTIQRTQQEDSAVYLCASSFSNHRGGEQFFGPGTRLTVL.

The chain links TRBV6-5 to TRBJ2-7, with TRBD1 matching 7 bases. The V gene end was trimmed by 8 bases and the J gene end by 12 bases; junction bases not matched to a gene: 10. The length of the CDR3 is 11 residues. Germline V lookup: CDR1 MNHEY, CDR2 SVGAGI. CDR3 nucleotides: TGTGCCAGCTTCGGAGGACAGGCCGGGTACTTC. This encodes CASFGGQAGYF.